This TCR beta chain was profiled in a study of vaccination and CD4 T cells after COVID-19. Study-level information: Convalescent persons amounted to six males plus four females, two of whom were Hispanic. Study-wide findings and caveats: Post-infection sampling omitted early timepoints and covered relatively few convalescent patients.

The CDR3 loop spans 12 amino acids. Trimming left V 0 bases short and J 4 bases short, with 3 bases between. Germline V CDR1 and CDR2: MNHEY, SVGAGI. Treatment defined: roughly ten-day PBMC culture with coronavirus spike peptide pools or control peptides (ViraFEST assay). ViraFEST enlarged antigen-specific T cell populations with peptide pools and afterwards sequenced TCRs. Concerning this clonotype: Its cognate antigen is unknown.

Cultured CD4+ T-cell DNA underwent Oncomine TCR Beta short-read sequencing. Genomic DNA was extracted from cultured CD4+ T cells. In TCRdb, the PCR reads were re-called with MiXCR into one record per CDR3 protein. This table has about 9,100 distinct CDR3 sequences, 60% appearing once. The chain recombines TRBV6-5 with TRBJ1-1; no firm D call. The origin of this receptor is a human donor with COVID-19. The material sequenced was cultured CD4+ T cells from blood, taken after SARS-CoV-2 vaccination. The CDR3 DNA reads as TGTGCCAGCAGTTACTCGAGCACTGAAGCTTTCTTT. Encoded protein: CASSYSSTEAFF.